This T cell receptor (beta chain) was sequenced during a study of shared clonotypes between healthy human individuals. Whole-study results and caveats: Unshared clonotypes carried lower generation probabilities than those common to all four donors.

Sequencing was performed with immunoSEQ multiplex PCR; in TCRdb, only in-frame clones are kept and a portion is missing. The sample yields millions of clones, roughly nine tenths seen once. Regarding this clone: Its antigen is unknown.

Germline CDR1 reads SGHAT; CDR2 reads FQNNGV. V was cut by 5 bases and J by 5 bases, with 21 bases left in between. This CDR3 has 16 residues. Material for sequencing was naive CD4+ T cells sorted from blood. As to subset: CD45RA+ positively selected. The receptor comes from a man aged 18 to 35 in good health. The chain uses TRBV11-2 and TRBJ2-5; D might be TRBD1 (6 bases). For the CDR3, the DNA is TGTGCCAGCAGCCTCAGGGGTTCGAAAGCGAGGGAGACCCAGTACTTC. This translates into CASSLRGSKARETQYF.